This record looks at one T cell receptor (beta chain) sequence and its context. The V end was cut by 0 bases, the J end by 4 bases, with 18 bases between. The CDR3 covers 18 residues. The V gene's germline CDR1 is LGHNA and CDR2 YNFKEQ. This specimen belongs to a study of technical replicates of blood from a handful of donors. The protocol was immunoSEQ multiplex PCR, while the TCRdb copy is restricted to in-frame clones and leaves out a portion. The sample has over 70,000 clones; roughly 92% are singletons. The TCR was taken from a human donor in good health. The chain uses TRBV4-2 and TRBJ1-4, with D hard to call. Sequencing used T cells isolated from PBMCs. In DNA form, the CDR3 reads TGTGCCAGCAGCCAAGAAGTCGGACTCCTTTCTCGTAATGAAAAACTGTTTTTT. It yields the protein CASSQEVGLLSRNEKLFF.